This T cell receptor (beta chain) was retrieved from a study of blood T cell repertoires in COVID-19. Produced via immunoSEQ multiplex PCR; TCRdb's table is partial and in-frame only. Of some 190,000 clones detected, 88% appear once; the ten largest clones hold 1.5% to 2%. The receptor was derived from a man between 18 and 35 years old with active or convalescent COVID-19. The sequencing sample was made of peripheral blood.

CDR3 sequence: CASSLGRVTEQYF. In nucleotides, the CDR3 is TGTGCCAGCAGCTTGGGCAGGGTAACGGAGCAGTACTTC. This chain connects TRBV11-2 to TRBJ2-7; the D gene is possibly TRBD1 (5 bases). Germline V gives CDR1 SGHAT, CDR2 FQNNGV. V was cut by 3 bases and J by 7 bases, with 13 bases left in between. CDR3 length: 13 amino acids.